This TCR beta chain originates from a study of neoadjuvant anti-PD-1 for oral cavity cancer. The table came from immunoSEQ multiplex PCR; TCRdb's copy has only in-frame clones and leaves some out. The table lists some 14,000 clones, 70% to 80% of them singletons. The specimen was PBMCs, collected before nivolumab (anti-PD-1) treatment. This sequence originates from a person aged 35 to 85 with oral cavity squamous cell carcinoma.

This CDR3 reads CASSLGPRSQYF. The CDR3 nucleotides read TGTGCCAGCAGCTTAGGTCCCAGGTCGCAGTATTTT. V and J are TRBV13 and TRBJ2-3, with D unresolved. CDR3 length: 12 amino acids. Germline lookup yields CDR1 PRHDT and CDR2 FYEKMQ (reference sequence). The V and J ends lost 0 bases and 10 bases respectively, with 8 bases between them.